This T cell receptor beta chain was captured by sequencing in a study of spatial heterogeneity in lung cancer. On the study more broadly: After resection, follow-up PBMC samples were sequenced when available, at a median of about 26 months later. Detected beta-chain sequences consistently exceeded alpha-chain sequences.

The CDR3 has 16 residues. Losses at the gene ends were 5 bases for V and 4 bases for J; bases not matched to a gene: 11. This clonotype was detected ten times or more. Time point in this sample: blood at routine non-recurrence follow-up after resection. The sequenced material consisted of unsorted whole RNA from tumor, nontumor lung or frozen PBMC. Individual TCR cDNA molecules each bore their own unique molecular identifier. MiXCR, run by TCRdb on the 5' RACE reads, gives a single entry per CDR3 protein. The sample carries approximately 17,000 distinct CDR3 sequences, under 20% recorded once. The TCR sequence derives from a male donor with early-stage non-small cell lung cancer. Sequencing used PBMCs, obtained at follow-up. The rearrangement joins TRBV12-3 or TRBV12-4 to TRBJ2-1; 7 bases line up with TRBD1. CDR3 sequence: CASSPQGPPYYNEQFF. The CDR3 nucleotides read TGTGCCAGCAGTCCACAGGGGCCTCCCTATTACAATGAGCAGTTCTTC.